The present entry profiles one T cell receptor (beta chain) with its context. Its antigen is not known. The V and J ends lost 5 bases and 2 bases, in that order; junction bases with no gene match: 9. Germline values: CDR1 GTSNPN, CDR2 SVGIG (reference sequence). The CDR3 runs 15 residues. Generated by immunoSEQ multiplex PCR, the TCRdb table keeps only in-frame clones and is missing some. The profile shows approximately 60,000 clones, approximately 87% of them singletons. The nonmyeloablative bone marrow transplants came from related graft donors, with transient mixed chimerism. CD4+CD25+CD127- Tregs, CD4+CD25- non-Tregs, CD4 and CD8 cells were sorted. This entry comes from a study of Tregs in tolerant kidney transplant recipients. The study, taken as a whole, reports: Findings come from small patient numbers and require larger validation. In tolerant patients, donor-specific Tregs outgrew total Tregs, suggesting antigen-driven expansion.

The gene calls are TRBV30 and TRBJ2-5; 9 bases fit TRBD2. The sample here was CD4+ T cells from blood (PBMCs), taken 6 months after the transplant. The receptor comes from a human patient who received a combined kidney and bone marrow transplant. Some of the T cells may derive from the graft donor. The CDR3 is CAWSTSGPFQETQYF. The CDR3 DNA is TGTGCCTGGTCGACTAGCGGACCTTTTCAAGAGACCCAGTACTTC.